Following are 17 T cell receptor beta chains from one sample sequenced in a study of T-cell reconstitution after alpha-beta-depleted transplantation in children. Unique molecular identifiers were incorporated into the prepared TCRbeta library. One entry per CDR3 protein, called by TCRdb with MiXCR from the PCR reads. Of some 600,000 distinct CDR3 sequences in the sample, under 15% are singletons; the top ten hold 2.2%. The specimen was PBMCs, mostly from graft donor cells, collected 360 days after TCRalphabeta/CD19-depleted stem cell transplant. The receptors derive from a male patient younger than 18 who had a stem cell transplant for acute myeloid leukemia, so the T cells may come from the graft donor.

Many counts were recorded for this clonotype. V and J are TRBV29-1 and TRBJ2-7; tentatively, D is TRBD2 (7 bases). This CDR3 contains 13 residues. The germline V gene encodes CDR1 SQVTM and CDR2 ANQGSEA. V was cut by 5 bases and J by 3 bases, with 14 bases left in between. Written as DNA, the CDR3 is TGCAGCGTTTTACGGGGGGCGAGCTACGAGCAGTACTTC. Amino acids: CSVLRGASYEQYF.

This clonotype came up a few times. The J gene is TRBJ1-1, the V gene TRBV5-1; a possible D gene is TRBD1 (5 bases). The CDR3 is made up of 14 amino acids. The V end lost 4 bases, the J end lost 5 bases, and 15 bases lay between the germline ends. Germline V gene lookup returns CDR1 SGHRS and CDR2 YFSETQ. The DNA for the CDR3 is TGCGCCAGCAGCCCGCAGGGTCCGCCTACTGAAGCTTTCTTT. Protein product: CASSPQGPPTEAFF.

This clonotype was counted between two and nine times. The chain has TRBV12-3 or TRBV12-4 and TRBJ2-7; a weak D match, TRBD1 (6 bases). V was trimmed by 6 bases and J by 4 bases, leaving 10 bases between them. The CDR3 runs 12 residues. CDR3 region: CASRRTAYEQYF. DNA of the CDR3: TGTGCCAGCAGGCGGACAGCTTACGAGCAGTACTTC.

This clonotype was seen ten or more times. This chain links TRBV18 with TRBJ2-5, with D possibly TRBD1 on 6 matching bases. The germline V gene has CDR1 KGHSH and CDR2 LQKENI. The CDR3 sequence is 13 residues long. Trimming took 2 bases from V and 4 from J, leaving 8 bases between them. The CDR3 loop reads CASSPWGRETQYF. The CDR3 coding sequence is TGTGCCAGCTCACCATGGGGGCGAGAGACCCAGTACTTC.

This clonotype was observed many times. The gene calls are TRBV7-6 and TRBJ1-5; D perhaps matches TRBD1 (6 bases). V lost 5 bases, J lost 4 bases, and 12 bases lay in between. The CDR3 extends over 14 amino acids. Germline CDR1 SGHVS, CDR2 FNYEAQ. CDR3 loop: CASSQLGGNQPQHF. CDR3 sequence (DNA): TGTGCCAGCAGCCAACTAGGGGGGAATCAGCCCCAGCATTTT.

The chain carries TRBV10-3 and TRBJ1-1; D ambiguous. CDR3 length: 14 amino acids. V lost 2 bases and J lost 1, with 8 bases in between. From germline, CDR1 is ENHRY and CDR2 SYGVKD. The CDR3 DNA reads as TGTGCCATCAGTGAGGCAGGTCCGAACACTGAAGCTTTCTTT. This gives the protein CAISEAGPNTEAFF.

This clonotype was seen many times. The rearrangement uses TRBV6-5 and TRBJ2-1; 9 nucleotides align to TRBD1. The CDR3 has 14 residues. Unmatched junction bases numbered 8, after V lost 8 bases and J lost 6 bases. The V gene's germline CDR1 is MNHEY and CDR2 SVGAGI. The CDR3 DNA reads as TGTGCCAGCCTCGGGACAGGGTATACCAATGAGCAGTTCTTC. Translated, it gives CASLGTGYTNEQFF.

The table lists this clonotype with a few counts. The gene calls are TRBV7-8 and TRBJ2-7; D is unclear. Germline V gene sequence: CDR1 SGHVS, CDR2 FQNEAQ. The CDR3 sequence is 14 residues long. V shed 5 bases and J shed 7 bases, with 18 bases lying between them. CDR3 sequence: CASSRMWEGREQYF. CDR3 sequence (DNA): TGTGCCAGCAGCCGTATGTGGGAAGGAAGGGAGCAGTACTTC.

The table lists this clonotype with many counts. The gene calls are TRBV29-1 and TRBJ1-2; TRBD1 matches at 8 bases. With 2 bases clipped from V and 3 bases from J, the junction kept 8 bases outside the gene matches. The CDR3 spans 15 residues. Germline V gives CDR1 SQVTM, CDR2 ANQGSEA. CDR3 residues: CSVELPTGDYYGYTF. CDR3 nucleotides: TGCAGCGTTGAACTCCCGACAGGGGACTACTATGGCTACACCTTC.

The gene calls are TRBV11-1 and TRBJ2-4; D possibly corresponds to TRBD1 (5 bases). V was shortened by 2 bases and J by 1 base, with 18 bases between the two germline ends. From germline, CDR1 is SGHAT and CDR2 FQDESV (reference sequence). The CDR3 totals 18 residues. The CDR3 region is CASSLLQGVTVAKNIQYF. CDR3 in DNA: TGTGCCAGCAGCTTATTGCAGGGCGTAACTGTCGCCAAAAACATTCAGTACTTC.

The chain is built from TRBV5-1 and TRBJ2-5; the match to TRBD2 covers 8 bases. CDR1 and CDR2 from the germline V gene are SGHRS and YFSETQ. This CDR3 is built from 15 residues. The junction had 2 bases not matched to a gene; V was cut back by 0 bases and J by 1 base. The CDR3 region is CASSLGGTSQETQYF. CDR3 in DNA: TGCGCCAGCAGCTTGGGAGGGACTAGCCAAGAGACCCAGTACTTC.

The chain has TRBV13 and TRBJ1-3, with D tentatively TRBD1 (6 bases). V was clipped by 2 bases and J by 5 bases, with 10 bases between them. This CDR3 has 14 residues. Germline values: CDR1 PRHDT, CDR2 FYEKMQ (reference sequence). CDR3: CASSLQGWRNTIYF. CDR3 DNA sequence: TGTGCCAGCAGCTTACAGGGGTGGCGAAACACCATATATTTT.

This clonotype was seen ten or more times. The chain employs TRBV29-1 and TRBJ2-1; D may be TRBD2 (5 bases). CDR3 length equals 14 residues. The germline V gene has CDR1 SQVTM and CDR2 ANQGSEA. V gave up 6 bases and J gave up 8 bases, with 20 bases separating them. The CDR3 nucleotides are TGCAGCGTCCAAGGGCGGGTCGCAATCGATGAGCAGTTCTTC. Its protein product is CSVQGRVAIDEQFF.

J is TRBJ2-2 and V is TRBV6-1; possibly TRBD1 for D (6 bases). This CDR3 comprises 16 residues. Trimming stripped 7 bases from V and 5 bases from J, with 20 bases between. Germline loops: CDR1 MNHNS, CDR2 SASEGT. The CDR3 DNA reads TGTGCCAGCAACACTATTACAGGGAAGGGTACCGGGGAGCTGTTTTTT. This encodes CASNTITGKGTGELFF.

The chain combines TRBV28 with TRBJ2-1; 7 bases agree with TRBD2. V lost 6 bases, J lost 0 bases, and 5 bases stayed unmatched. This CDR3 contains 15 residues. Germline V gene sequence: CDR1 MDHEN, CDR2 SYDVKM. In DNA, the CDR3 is TGTGCCAGCAGATCTCGACTAGCCTCCTACAATGAGCAGTTCTTC. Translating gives CASRSRLASYNEQFF.

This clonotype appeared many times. CDR3 in DNA: TGTGCCAGCAGTTTCTTCAGGGGCCCTCAGGTGATCGAGCAGTACTTC. Protein: CASSFFRGPQVIEQYF. The chain has TRBV28 and TRBJ2-7, with D maybe TRBD1 (6 bases). The V gene's germline CDR1 is MDHEN and CDR2 SYDVKM. The CDR3 sequence is 16 residues long. Trimming shortened V by 3 bases and J by 6 bases, and 21 bases separated the two germline ends.

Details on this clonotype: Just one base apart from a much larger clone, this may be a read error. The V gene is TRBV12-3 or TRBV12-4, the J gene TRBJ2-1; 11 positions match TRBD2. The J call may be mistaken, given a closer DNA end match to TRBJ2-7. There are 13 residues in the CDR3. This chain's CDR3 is CASSLALAGVQYF. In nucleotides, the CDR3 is TGTGCCAGCAGTTTAGCACTAGCGGGAGTGCAGTACTTC.